Below are 15 T cell receptor beta chains sequenced from a single sample in a study of blood T cell repertoires in COVID-19. TCRdb's copy holds only in-frame clones and misses some; the assay was immunoSEQ multiplex PCR. In the table there are 55,000 to 80,000 clones, roughly three quarters of which are singletons. Material for sequencing was peripheral blood. The receptors come from a human donor in a cohort sampled during active COVID-19.

V is TRBV5-8 and J is TRBJ2-2; 9 bases agree with TRBD1. After removal of 0 bases from V and 6 bases from J, the junction contained 6 bases not matched to a gene. Germline loops: CDR1 SGHTS, CDR2 YDEGEE. The length of the CDR3 is 16 residues. CDR3 sequence (DNA): TGTGCCAGCAGCTTGGTTTACGGGACAGGGCCCGGGGAGCTGTTTTTT. Amino acids: CASSLVYGTGPGELFF.

The chain combines TRBV2 with TRBJ1-6; possibly TRBD1 for D (6 bases). This CDR3 contains 13 residues. The V end lost 7 bases, the J end lost 7 bases, and 11 bases lay between the germline ends. From germline, CDR1 is SNHLY and CDR2 FYNNEI. The CDR3 DNA reads TGTGCCAGCAAGGCAGGGGCCAATTCACCCCTCCACTTT. Amino acids: CASKAGANSPLHF. Based on the CDR3 plus reference TRBV2 and TRBJ1-6, the full variable domain is EPEVTQTPSHQVTQMGQEVILRCVPISNHLYFYWYRQILGQKVEFLVSFYNNEISEKSEIFDDQFSVERPDGSNFTLKIRSTKLEDSAMYFCASKAGANSPLHFGNGTRLTVT.

The gene calls are TRBV7-9 and TRBJ2-7, with 12 bases identical to TRBD1. The CDR3 is 16 residues long. V gave up 5 bases and J gave up 6 bases; unmatched junction bases: 11. The germline CDR1 and CDR2 sequences are SEHNR and FQNEAQ (reference sequence). Here the CDR3 DNA reads TGTGCCAGCAGCCCGGGACAGGGGGCGCGGGCCGCCGAGCAGTACTTC. The encoded protein is CASSPGQGARAAEQYF.

The V and J genes are TRBV28 and TRBJ2-1; tentative D call: TRBD2 (6 bases). This CDR3 spans 15 amino acids. Trimming pared 6 bases from V and 4 bases from J, leaving 16 bases between. Germline loops: CDR1 MDHEN, CDR2 SYDVKM. The CDR3 region is CASRPGTAPYNEQFF. The CDR3 region has the DNA TGTGCCAGCAGACCCGGGACTGCCCCTTACAATGAGCAGTTCTTC.

The genes are TRBV27 and TRBJ2-7; 10 bases are shared with TRBD2. CDR1 and CDR2 (germline): MNHEY, SMNVEV (reference sequence). Losses at the gene ends were 2 bases for V and 6 bases for J; bases not matched to a gene: 4. CDR3 length: 14 residues. The CDR3 loop reads CASSLLAGAPEQYF. The DNA of the CDR3 is TGTGCCAGCAGTTTACTAGCGGGAGCCCCCGAGCAGTACTTC.

J is TRBJ2-1 and V is TRBV27, with D perhaps TRBD2 (6 bases). Trimming removed 1 base at V and 7 bases at J, with 17 bases between. This CDR3 region has 16 residues. CDR1 and CDR2 from the germline V gene are MNHEY and SMNVEV (reference sequence). CDR3 residues: CASSLLGGTKGNEQFF. For the CDR3, the DNA is TGTGCCAGCAGTTTATTGGGCGGGACGAAGGGGAATGAGCAGTTCTTC.

The chain has TRBV7-2 and TRBJ2-5; 13 bases match TRBD2. CDR1 is SGHTA, CDR2 FQGNSA, per germline. The J segment lost 4 bases and the V segment lost 5 bases, leaving 13 bases of the junction unmatched. CDR3 size: 18 residues. Here the CDR3 reads CASSLPLAGGPSPETQYF. The DNA of the CDR3 is TGTGCCAGCAGCCTTCCACTAGCGGGAGGGCCGTCCCCAGAGACCCAGTACTTC.

In this sample, this clone turned up once. The chain combines TRBV27 with TRBJ2-1; D may be TRBD1 (5 bases). Trimming took 2 bases from V and 10 from J, leaving 21 bases between them. Germline V gene sequence: CDR1 MNHEY, CDR2 SMNVEV (reference sequence). The CDR3 spans 16 residues. The CDR3 coding sequence is TGTGCCAGCAGTTTAGCCAAAGGGGCTTTGCACCTGGAGCAGTTCTTC. Its translation is CASSLAKGALHLEQFF.

The chain links TRBV12-3 or TRBV12-4 to TRBJ1-3; D remains ambiguous. V gave up 6 bases and J gave up 4 bases, with 10 bases separating them. The length of the CDR3 is 13 residues. CDR3 coding DNA: TGTGCCAGCAGCCTCACAACGGGAAACACCATATATTTT. Amino acids: CASSLTTGNTIYF.

The chain employs TRBV28 and TRBJ2-7, with D perhaps TRBD1 (6 bases). CDR1 MDHEN and CDR2 SYDVKM come from the germline V gene. V dropped 6 bases and J dropped 2 bases, with 17 bases sitting between them. This CDR3 contains 15 residues. The CDR3: CASRKTGSPAYEQYF. The CDR3 coding sequence is TGTGCCAGCAGGAAGACAGGTTCCCCTGCCTACGAGCAGTACTTC. Based on the CDR3 plus reference TRBV28 and TRBJ2-7, the full variable domain is DVKVTQSSRYLVKRTGEKVFLECVQDMDHENMFWYRQDPGLGLRLIYFSYDVKMKEKGDIPEGYSVSREKKERFSLILESASTNQTSMYLCASRKTGSPAYEQYFGPGTRLTVT.

The chain has TRBV7-9 and TRBJ2-1; D gene uncertain. CDR3 length: 13 amino acids. Germline V gene lookup returns CDR1 SEHNR and CDR2 FQNEAQ (reference sequence). Trimming left V 5 bases short and J 5 bases short, with 10 bases between. CDR3 loop: CASSPPSNNEQFF. DNA for the CDR3: TGTGCCAGCAGCCCCCCCTCTAACAATGAGCAGTTCTTC.

This clone has more than one count but fewer than ten. A read error may produce the germline difference seen at one junction end. The V call is TRBV18, the J call TRBJ2-2; the match to TRBD1 covers 7 bases. Germline V gene data show CDR1 as KGHSH and CDR2 as LQKENI. The CDR3 has 13 amino acids. CDR3: CASSPPTSGGLFF. CDR3 DNA: TGTGCCAGCTCACCACCCACCTCAGGGGGGCTGTTTTTT. The whole variable domain, remainder taken from reference TRBV18 and TRBJ2-2, is NAGVMQNPRHLVRRRGQEARLRCSPMKGHSHVYWYRQLPEEGLKFMVYLQKENIIDESGMPKERFSAEFPKEGPSILRIQQVVRGDSAAYFCASSPPTSGGLFFGEGSRLTVL.

V is TRBV27 and J is TRBJ2-5; 10 bases line up with TRBD1. Germline values: CDR1 MNHEY, CDR2 SMNVEV (reference sequence). J lost 5 bases, V lost 5 bases, and 2 bases had no gene match. This CDR3 comprises 13 residues. The CDR3 nucleotides read TGTGCCAGCAGTCGACAGGGGGCGGAGACCCAGTACTTC. As protein: CASSRQGAETQYF.

In this sample, this clone turned up a few times. CDR3 protein: CASSRGTSGRAYNEQFF. CDR3 nucleotides: TGTGCCAGCAGCAGAGGGACTAGCGGGAGGGCCTACAATGAGCAGTTCTTC. This chain connects TRBV5-4 to TRBJ2-1, with 16 positions matching TRBD2. The junction had 3 bases not matched to a gene; V was cut back by 4 bases and J by 2 bases. The CDR3 totals 17 residues. CDR1 is SGHNT and CDR2 is YYREEE in the germline V gene (reference sequence). The full variable domain, completed using reference TRBV5-4 and TRBJ2-1, is ETGVTQSPTHLIKTRGQQVTLRCSSQSGHNTVSWYQQALGQGPQFIFQYYREEENGRGNFPPRFSGLQFPNYSSELNVNALELDDSALYLCASSRGTSGRAYNEQFFGPGTRLTVL.

This clone was counted between two and nine times. The chain links TRBV4-1 to TRBJ1-1, with TRBD1 matching 8 bases. The J segment lost 3 bases and the V segment lost 0 bases, leaving 12 bases of the junction unmatched. The V gene's germline CDR1 is MGHRA and CDR2 YSYEKL. There are 18 residues in the CDR3. CDR3 sequence: CASSQDGIGGQDDTEAFF. The DNA of the CDR3 is TGCGCCAGCAGCCAAGATGGTATTGGGGGACAGGATGACACTGAAGCTTTCTTT.